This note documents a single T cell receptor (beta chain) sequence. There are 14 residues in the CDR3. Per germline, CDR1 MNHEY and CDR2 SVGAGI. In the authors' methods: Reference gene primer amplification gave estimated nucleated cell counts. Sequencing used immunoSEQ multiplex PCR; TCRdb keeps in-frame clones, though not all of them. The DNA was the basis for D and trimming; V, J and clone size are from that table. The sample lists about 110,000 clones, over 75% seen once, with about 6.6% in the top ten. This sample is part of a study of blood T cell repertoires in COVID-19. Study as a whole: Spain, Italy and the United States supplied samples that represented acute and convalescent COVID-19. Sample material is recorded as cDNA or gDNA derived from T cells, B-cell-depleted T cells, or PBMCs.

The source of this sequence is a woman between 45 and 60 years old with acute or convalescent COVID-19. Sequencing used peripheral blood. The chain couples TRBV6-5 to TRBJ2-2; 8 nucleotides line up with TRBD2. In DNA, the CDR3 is TGTGCTACACTCCAGCGGGGGTACACCGGGGAGCTGTTTTTT. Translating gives CATLQRGYTGELFF.